These 17 T cell receptor beta chains were sequenced from one sample in a study of control samples from healthy donors and cancer patients. Using immunoSEQ multiplex PCR, the repertoire was profiled, and TCRdb retains in-frame clones only, with some absent. The repertoire holds around 130,000 clones, about nine tenths seen once, with 2% to 3% in the top ten. Sequences were obtained from blood. Receptors were obtained from a man aged 18-30 years in good health.

The V call is TRBV12-3 or TRBV12-4, the J call TRBJ2-3; D ambiguous. V lost 5 bases and J lost 0, with 3 bases in between. The CDR3 length is 12 residues. The CDR3 is CASSTSTDTQYF. In DNA form, the CDR3 reads TGTGCCAGCAGTACAAGCACAGATACGCAGTATTTT.

The rearrangement uses TRBV12-5 and TRBJ1-1; a possible D gene is TRBD1 (5 bases). This CDR3 contains 14 residues. Trimming cost V 5 bases and J 1 base, with 11 bases left between them. Germline CDR1 and CDR2: LGHNT and FRNRAP. The CDR3 sequence is CASGQDTSNTEAFF. The CDR3, as DNA: TGTGCTAGTGGTCAGGACACCTCGAACACTGAAGCTTTCTTT.

This clone has only one observation. The J gene is TRBJ2-7, the V gene TRBV19; 7 bases are shared with TRBD1. The J segment lost 5 bases and the V segment lost 7 bases, leaving 8 bases of the junction unmatched. Germline CDR1 is LNHDA and CDR2 is SQIVND (reference sequence). The CDR3 is 13 amino acids. CDR3 residues: CASTTRGQDEQYF. CDR3 coding DNA: TGTGCCAGTACTACGAGGGGGCAGGACGAGCAGTACTTC.

As concerns this clone: At the DNA level, this CDR3 is encoded by other sequences in the same sample as well. V gene TRBV14 combines with J gene TRBJ1-1, with D perhaps TRBD1 (6 bases). The length of the CDR3 is 13 residues. Trimming left V 3 bases short and J 2 bases short, with 7 bases between. CDR1 is SGHDN, CDR2 FVKESK, per germline. The CDR3: CASSQDRNTEAFF. In nucleotides, the CDR3 is TGTGCCAGCAGCCAGGACAGAAACACTGAAGCTTTCTTT.

The rearrangement joins TRBV10-2 to TRBJ2-1; D unclear. The CDR3 length is 14 residues. The germline CDR1 and CDR2 sequences are WSHSY and SAAADI. V was trimmed by 3 bases and J by 2 bases, leaving 8 bases between them. The CDR3 nucleotides are TGCGCCAGCAGTGATACAGCGACCTACAATGAGCAGTTCTTC. Translated: CASSDTATYNEQFF.

The chain links TRBV3-1 (or the pseudogene TRBV3-2) to TRBJ1-3; possibly TRBD1 for D (5 bases). Looked up from germline, CDR1 is LGHDT and CDR2 is YNNKEL (reference sequence). The CDR3 is made up of 17 amino acids. V was trimmed by 1 base and J by 3 bases, leaving 16 bases between them. CDR3 nucleotide sequence: TGTGCCAGCAGCCAAGGGGTACAGGCCCTGGGTGGAAACACCATATATTTT. It translates to CASSQGVQALGGNTIYF.

This chain connects TRBV19 to TRBJ2-3, with a tentative D call TRBD2 (7 bases). This CDR3 has 15 residues. Germline V gene data show CDR1 as LNHDA and CDR2 as SQIVND (reference sequence). V lost 7 bases to trimming and J lost 0 bases, with 14 bases between them. The CDR3 sequence: CASTPGGFSTDTQYF. In DNA, the CDR3 is TGTGCCAGTACCCCGGGGGGCTTTAGCACAGATACGCAGTATTTT.

This sequence joins TRBV11-3 and TRBJ2-1; perhaps TRBD1 as D (7 bases). The CDR3 consists of 15 residues. V was shortened by 3 bases and J by 4 bases, with 13 bases between the two germline ends. Germline assignment: CDR1 SGHNT and CDR2 YENEEA. The CDR3 sequence: CASSFGGGWYNEQFF. CDR3 DNA: TGTGCCAGCAGCTTTGGAGGGGGCTGGTACAATGAGCAGTTCTTC.

The chain links TRBV6-5 to TRBJ2-3, with D possibly matching TRBD1 (5 bases). Trimming cost V 3 bases and J 4 bases, with 14 bases left between them. The CDR3 runs to 15 residues. The germline gives CDR1 MNHEY, CDR2 SVGAGI. This CDR3 is CASSYKGFTADTQYF. CDR3 nucleotide sequence: TGTGCCAGCAGTTATAAGGGGTTCACGGCAGATACGCAGTATTTT.

J is TRBJ2-7 and V is TRBV5-8, with 10 bases fitting TRBD1. Losses at the gene ends were 4 bases for V and 0 bases for J; bases not matched to a gene: 4. The CDR3 is 15 residues long. CDR1 is SGHTS, CDR2 YDEGEE, per germline. The CDR3 DNA is TGTGCCAGCAGCCTGGGACAGGGGTCCTCCTACGAGCAGTACTTC. This sequence encodes CASSLGQGSSYEQYF.

The chain links TRBV29-1 to TRBJ2-7; 11 bases match TRBD1. This CDR3 is built from 12 residues. Germline V gene lookup returns CDR1 SQVTM and CDR2 ANQGSEA. J was trimmed by 6 bases and V by 7 bases; bases with no gene match: 5. The CDR3, as DNA: TGCAGCGCCGGACAGGGGGCAGGCGAGCAGTACTTC. Amino acids: CSAGQGAGEQYF.

This chain links TRBV2 with TRBJ1-5; 8 bases line up with TRBD1. Germline values: CDR1 SNHLY, CDR2 FYNNEI. The CDR3 spans 13 residues. Trimming removed 6 bases from V and 7 bases from J; junction bases left unmatched: 5. The CDR3 DNA reads TGTGCCAGCAGAGCGACAGGGGACCAGCCCCAGCATTTT. This translates into CASRATGDQPQHF.

This clone has more than one count but fewer than ten. The rearrangement links TRBV11-3 to TRBJ2-5, with 8 bases aligning to TRBD1. With V trimmed by 1 base and J by 0 bases, 4 bases remained unmatched. Germline V gene data show CDR1 as SGHNT and CDR2 as YENEEA. The CDR3 extends over 16 amino acids. This CDR3 reads CASSLGTGLNQETQYF. The CDR3 region has the DNA TGTGCCAGCAGCTTAGGGACAGGGCTTAACCAAGAGACCCAGTACTTC.

The chain is built from TRBV12-3 or TRBV12-4 and TRBJ2-2; unclear D gene. The CDR3 runs 12 residues. Trimming stripped 7 bases from V and 1 base from J, with 4 bases between. CDR3 coding DNA: TGTGCCAGCACCGGGAACACCGGGGAGCTGTTTTTT. As protein: CASTGNTGELFF.

This clone was observed once. The chain couples TRBV11-2 to TRBJ2-1; D not resolved. In germline, CDR1 is SGHAT, CDR2 FQNNGV. The CDR3 totals 16 residues. Trimming cost V 0 bases and J 6 bases, with 15 bases left between them. The CDR3 sequence: CASSLEWSSVVNEQFF. The DNA for the CDR3 is TGTGCCAGCAGCTTAGAGTGGTCTAGTGTGGTCAATGAGCAGTTCTTC. Drawing the rest from reference TRBV11-2 and TRBJ2-1, the complete variable domain is EAGVAQSPRYKIIEKRQSVAFWCNPISGHATLYWYQQILGQGPKLLIQFQNNGVVDDSQLPKDRFSAERLKGVDSTLKIQPAKLEDSAVYLCASSLEWSSVVNEQFFGPGTRLTVL.

V and J are TRBV9 and TRBJ1-4; possibly TRBD1 for D (5 bases). V lost 3 bases and J lost 7, with 16 bases in between. The germline gives CDR1 SGDLS, CDR2 YYNGEE. There are 15 residues in the CDR3. CDR3: CASSAEGPPGEKLFF. In DNA form, the CDR3 reads TGTGCCAGCAGCGCCGAGGGACCGCCCGGTGAAAAACTGTTTTTT.

The genes are TRBV5-1 and TRBJ2-7; no firm D call. Germline V gene sequence: CDR1 SGHRS, CDR2 YFSETQ. Trimming removed 0 bases at V and 2 bases at J, with 6 bases between. This CDR3 is 13 amino acids long. DNA of the CDR3: TGCGCCAGCAGCTTGGGGGGAACCTACGAGCAGTACTTC. It specifies CASSLGGTYEQYF.